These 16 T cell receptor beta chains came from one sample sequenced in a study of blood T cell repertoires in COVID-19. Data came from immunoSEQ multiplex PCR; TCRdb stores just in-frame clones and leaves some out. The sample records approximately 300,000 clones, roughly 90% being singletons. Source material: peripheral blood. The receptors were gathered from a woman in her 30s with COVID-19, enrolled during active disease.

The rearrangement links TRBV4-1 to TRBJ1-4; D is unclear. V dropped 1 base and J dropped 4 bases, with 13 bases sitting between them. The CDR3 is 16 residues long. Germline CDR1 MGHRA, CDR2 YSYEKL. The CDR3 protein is CASSQVVARSNEKLFF. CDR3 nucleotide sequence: TGCGCCAGCAGCCAAGTGGTCGCACGGAGTAATGAAAAACTGTTTTTT.

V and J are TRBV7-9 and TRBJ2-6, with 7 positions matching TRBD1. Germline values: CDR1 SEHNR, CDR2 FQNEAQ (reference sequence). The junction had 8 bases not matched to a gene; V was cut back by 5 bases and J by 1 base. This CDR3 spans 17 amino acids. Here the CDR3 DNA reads TGTGCCAGCAGCCACCTGACAGGGTTATCTGGGGCCAACGTCCTGACTTTC. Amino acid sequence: CASSHLTGLSGANVLTF.

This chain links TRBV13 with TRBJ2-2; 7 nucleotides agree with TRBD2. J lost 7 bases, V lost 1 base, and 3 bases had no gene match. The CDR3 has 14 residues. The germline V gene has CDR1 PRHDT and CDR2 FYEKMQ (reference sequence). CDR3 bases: TGTGCCAGCAGCTTAGCGGGAGGTATCGGGGAGCTGTTTTTT. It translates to CASSLAGGIGELFF.

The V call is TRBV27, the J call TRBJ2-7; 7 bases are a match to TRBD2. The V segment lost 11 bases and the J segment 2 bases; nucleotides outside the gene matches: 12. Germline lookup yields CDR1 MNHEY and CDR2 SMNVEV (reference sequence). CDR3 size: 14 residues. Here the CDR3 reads CAVGTGTKAYEQYF. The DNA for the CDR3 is TGTGCCGTCGGAACCGGGACTAAAGCCTACGAGCAGTACTTC.

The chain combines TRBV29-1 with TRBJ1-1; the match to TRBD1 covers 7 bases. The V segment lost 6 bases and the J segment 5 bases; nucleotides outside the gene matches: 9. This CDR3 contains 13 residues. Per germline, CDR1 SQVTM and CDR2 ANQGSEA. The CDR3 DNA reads TGCAGCGTCCTCGACAGGGTTGGGACTGAAGCTTTCTTT. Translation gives CSVLDRVGTEAFF.

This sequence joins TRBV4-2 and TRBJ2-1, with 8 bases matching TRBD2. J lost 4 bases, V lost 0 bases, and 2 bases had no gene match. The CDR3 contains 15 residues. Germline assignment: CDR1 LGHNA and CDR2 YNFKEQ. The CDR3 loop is CASSQDKRGYNEQFF. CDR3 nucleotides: TGTGCCAGCAGCCAAGATAAGCGGGGGTACAATGAGCAGTTCTTC.

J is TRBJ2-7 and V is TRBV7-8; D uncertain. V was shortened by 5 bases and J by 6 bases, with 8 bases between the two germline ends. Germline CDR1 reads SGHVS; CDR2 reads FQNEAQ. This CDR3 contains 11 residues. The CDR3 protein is CASSERAEQYF. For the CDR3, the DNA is TGTGCCAGCAGCGAGAGAGCCGAGCAGTACTTC.

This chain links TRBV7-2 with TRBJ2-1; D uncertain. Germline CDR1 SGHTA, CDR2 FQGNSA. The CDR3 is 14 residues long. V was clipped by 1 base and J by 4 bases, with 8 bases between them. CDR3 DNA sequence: TGTGCCAGCAGCTTAGTTCCCTTATACAATGAGCAGTTCTTC. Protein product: CASSLVPLYNEQFF.

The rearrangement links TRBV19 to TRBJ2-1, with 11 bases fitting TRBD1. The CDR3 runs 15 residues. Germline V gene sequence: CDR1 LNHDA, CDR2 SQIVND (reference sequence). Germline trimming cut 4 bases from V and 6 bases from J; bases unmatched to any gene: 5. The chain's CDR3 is CASSRTGTGGNEQFF. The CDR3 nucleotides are TGTGCCAGTAGTAGGACCGGGACAGGGGGCAATGAGCAGTTCTTC.

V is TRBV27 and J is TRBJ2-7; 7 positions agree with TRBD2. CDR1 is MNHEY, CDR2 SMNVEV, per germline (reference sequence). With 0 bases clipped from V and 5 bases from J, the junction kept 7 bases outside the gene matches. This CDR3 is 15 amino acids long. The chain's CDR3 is CASSLSTGGGDEQYF. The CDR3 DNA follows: TGTGCCAGCAGTTTATCGACGGGGGGAGGCGACGAGCAGTACTTC.

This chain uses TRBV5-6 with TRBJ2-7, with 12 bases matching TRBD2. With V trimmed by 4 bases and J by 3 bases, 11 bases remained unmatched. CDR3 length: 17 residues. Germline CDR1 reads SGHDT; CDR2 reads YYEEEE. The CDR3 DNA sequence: TGTGCCAGCAGCAATCTAGCGGGAGGGCCCTCTCGCTACGAGCAGTACTTC. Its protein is CASSNLAGGPSRYEQYF.

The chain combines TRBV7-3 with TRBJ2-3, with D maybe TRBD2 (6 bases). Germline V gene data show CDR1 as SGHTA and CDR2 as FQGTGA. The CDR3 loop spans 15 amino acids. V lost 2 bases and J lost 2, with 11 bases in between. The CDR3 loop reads CASSLRPGDTDTQYF. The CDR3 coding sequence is TGTGCCAGCAGCTTACGCCCGGGGGACACAGATACGCAGTATTTT.

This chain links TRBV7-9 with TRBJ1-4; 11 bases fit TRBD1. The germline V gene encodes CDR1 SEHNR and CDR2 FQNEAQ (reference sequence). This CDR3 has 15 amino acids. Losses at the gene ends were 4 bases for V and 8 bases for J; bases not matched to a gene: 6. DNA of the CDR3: TGTGCCAGCAGCTCCCGGGACAGGGGGATCGAAAAACTGTTTTTT. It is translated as CASSSRDRGIEKLFF.

The CDR3 loop reads CASSRLTVNTEAFF. Here the CDR3 DNA reads TGTGCCAGCAGTCGACTTACCGTGAACACTGAAGCTTTCTTT. This chain uses TRBV2 with TRBJ1-1; D call uncertain. Germline V CDR1 and CDR2: SNHLY, FYNNEI. The V gene lost 5 bases and the J gene lost 0 bases, with 10 bases spanning the gap. The CDR3 contains 14 residues. Supplemented by reference TRBV2 and TRBJ1-1, the full variable domain reads EPEVTQTPSHQVTQMGQEVILRCVPISNHLYFYWYRQILGQKVEFLVSFYNNEISEKSEIFDDQFSVERPDGSNFTLKIRSTKLEDSAMYFCASSRLTVNTEAFFGQGTRLTVV.

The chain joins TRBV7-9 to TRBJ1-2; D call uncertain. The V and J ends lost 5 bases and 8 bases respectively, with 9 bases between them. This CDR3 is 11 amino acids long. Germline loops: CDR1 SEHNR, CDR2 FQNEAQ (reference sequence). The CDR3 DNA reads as TGTGCCAGCAGCCCGGTCTGGGGCTACACCTTC. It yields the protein CASSPVWGYTF. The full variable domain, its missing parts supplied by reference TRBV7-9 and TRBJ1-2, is DTGVSQNPRHKITKRGQNVTFRCDPISEHNRLYWYRQTLGQGPEFLTYFQNEAQLEKSRLLSDRFSAERPKGSFSTLEIQRTEQGDSAMYLCASSPVWGYTFGSGTRLTVV.

CDR3 residues: CASATGVPAGYTF. DNA for the CDR3: TGTGCCAGCGCCACAGGGGTTCCGGCCGGCTACACCTTC. The V and J genes are TRBV6-5 and TRBJ1-2; 7 nucleotides align to TRBD1. CDR3 length equals 13 residues. The J segment lost 8 bases and the V segment lost 8 bases, leaving 11 bases of the junction unmatched. In germline, CDR1 is MNHEY, CDR2 SVGAGI.